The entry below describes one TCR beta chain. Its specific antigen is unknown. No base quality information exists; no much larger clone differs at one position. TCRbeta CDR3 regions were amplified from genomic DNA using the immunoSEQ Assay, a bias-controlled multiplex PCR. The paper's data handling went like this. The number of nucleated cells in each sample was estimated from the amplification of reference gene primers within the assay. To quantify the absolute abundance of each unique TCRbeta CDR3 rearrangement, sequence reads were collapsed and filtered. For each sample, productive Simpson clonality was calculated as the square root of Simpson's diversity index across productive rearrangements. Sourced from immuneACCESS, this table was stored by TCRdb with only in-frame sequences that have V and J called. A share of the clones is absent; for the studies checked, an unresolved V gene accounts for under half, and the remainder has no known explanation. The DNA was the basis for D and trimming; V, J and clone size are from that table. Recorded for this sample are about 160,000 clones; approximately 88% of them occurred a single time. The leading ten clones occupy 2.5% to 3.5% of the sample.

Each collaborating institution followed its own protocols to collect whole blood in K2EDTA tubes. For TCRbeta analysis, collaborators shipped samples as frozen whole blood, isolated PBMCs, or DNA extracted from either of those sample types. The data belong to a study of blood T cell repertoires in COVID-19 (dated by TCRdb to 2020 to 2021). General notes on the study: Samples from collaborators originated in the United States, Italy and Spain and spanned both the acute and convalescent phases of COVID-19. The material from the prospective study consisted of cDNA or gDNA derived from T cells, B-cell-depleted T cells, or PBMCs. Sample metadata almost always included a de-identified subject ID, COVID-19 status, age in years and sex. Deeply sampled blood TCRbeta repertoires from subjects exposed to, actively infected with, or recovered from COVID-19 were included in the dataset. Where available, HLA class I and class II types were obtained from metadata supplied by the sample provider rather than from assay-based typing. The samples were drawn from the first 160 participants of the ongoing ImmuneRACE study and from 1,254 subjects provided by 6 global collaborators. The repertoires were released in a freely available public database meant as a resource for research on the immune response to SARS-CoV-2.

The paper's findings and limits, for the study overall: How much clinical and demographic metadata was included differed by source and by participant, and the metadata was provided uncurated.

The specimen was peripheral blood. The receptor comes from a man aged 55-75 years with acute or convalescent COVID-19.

CDR3 protein: CASSQKVGAPSDTF. The DNA sequence follows: TGTGCCAGCAGCCAAAAGGTAGGGGCCCCCAGCGACACCTTC. The rearranged chain carries TRBV3-1 (or the pseudogene TRBV3-2) and TRBJ1-2; 5 matching bases give a weak D call of TRBD1. The germline V gene (reference sequence) gives CDR1 as LGHDT and CDR2 as YNNKEL. Between the V and J ends, shortened by 2 bases and 12 bases respectively, the junction contains 19 bases. From the cysteine up to the phenylalanine, the CDR3 has a length of 14 residues. Of all the DNA, just the CDR3 is kept, 42 bases in frame from base 1.